This T cell receptor (beta chain) was recovered during a study of T-cell reconstitution after alpha-beta-depleted transplantation in children. Study observations and caveats: Newly produced T cells mostly accounted for T-cell counts and diversity one year post-transplant. Some patients owed their high day-60 TCRbeta diversity to surviving recipient T cells and thymic progenitors.

This clonotype was found a few times. Antigen: not known. Germline CDR1 is DFQATT and CDR2 is SNEGSKA (reference sequence). The CDR3 has 15 amino acids. The V end lost 3 bases, the J end lost 4 bases, and 16 bases lay between the germline ends. Unique molecular identifiers tagged the TCRbeta library. TCRdb itself ran the PCR reads through MiXCR, one entry per CDR3 protein. The repertoire holds about 980,000 distinct CDR3 sequences, roughly 29% seen once, with roughly 27% in the top ten. Sample: PBMCs, mostly from graft donor cells, taken 360 days after TCRalphabeta/CD19-depleted stem cell transplant. The TCR comes from a boy under two years old who had a stem cell transplant for SCID, so the T cells may come from the graft donor. This rearrangement joins TRBV20-1 to TRBJ1-5; D gene uncertain. The DNA of the CDR3 is TGCAGTGCTAGGGCCCGTAGTGCTGGGAATCAGCCCCAGCATTTT. This encodes CSARARSAGNQPQHF.